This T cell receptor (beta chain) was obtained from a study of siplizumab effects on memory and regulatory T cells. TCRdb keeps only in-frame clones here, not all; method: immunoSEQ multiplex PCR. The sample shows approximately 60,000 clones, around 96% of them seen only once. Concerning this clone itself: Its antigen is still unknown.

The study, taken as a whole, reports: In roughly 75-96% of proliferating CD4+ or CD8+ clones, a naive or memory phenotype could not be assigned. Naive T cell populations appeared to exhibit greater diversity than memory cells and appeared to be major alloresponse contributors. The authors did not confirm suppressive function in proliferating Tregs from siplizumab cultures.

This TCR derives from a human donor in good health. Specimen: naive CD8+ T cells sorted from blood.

The CDR3 loop is CASSLAITSVLGYQETQYF. The DNA of the CDR3 is TGCGCCAGCAGCTTGGCTATCACCAGCGTCCTAGGGTACCAAGAGACCCAGTACTTC. The gene calls are TRBV5-1 and TRBJ2-5; D unclear. Germline V gene data show CDR1 as SGHRS and CDR2 as YFSETQ. With 0 bases removed from V and 0 bases from J, the gap between germline ends came to 21 bases. This CDR3 spans 19 amino acids.